This paragraph reports one T cell receptor (beta chain). Its specificity is unknown. J was trimmed by 5 bases and V by 1 base; bases with no gene match: 11. The CDR3 consists of 19 residues. Germline CDR1 LNHDA, CDR2 SQIVND (reference sequence). This record belongs to a study of OX40 agonist ivuxolimab in advanced cancers. Study conclusions and caveats: CD4+ and CD8+ T cells in blood underwent clonal expansion by week 6 at 0.1 to 3.0 mg/kg. Low normalized T-cell clonal expansion also characterized some of the nonresponders.

Sequencing was performed with immunoSEQ multiplex PCR; in TCRdb, only in-frame clones are kept and a portion is missing. The top ten clones hold roughly 28% of a sample with about 17,000 clones, roughly 73% of them seen once. The chain uses TRBV19 and TRBJ2-1; TRBD2 agrees at 13 bases. This sequence originates from an adult with an advanced solid tumor such as melanoma, head and neck, liver or kidney cancer. The sample here was CD4+ or CD8+ T cells sorted from blood, taken in a trial of the OX40 agonist ivuxolimab. For the CDR3, the DNA is TGTGCCAGTAGTATAGGAGCCCGAACTAGCGGGAGGGCACACAATGAGCAGTTCTTC. Protein product: CASSIGARTSGRAHNEQFF.